The source of this T cell receptor beta chain is a study of CD8+ T cells in alopecia areata. PBMCs served as the source from which CD4+ and CD8+ T cells were sorted. This CDR3 spans 13 amino acids. Germline V gives CDR1 SQVTM, CDR2 ANQGSEA. Following extraction, RNA underwent reverse transcription to cDNA, which served as the sequencing template. Sequencing was performed with immunoSEQ multiplex PCR; in TCRdb, only in-frame clones are kept and a portion is missing. The sample yields 93,000 or so clones, approximately 52% seen once. This chain connects TRBV29-1 to TRBJ1-2, with a tentative D call TRBD1 (6 bases). Sample: CD4+ T cells sorted from blood. The sequence came from a human donor in good health. The CDR3 here is CTDLDSSNYGYTF. For the CDR3, the DNA is TGCACCGACTTGGACAGCTCCAACTATGGCTACACCTTC.